The present TCR beta chain was sequenced within a study of CD8 T cells in ankylosing spondylitis. General study points: Enrichment of disease-linked clones was reportedly significant in matched ankylosing spondylitis synovial fluid.

In TCRdb, the 5' RACE reads were re-called with MiXCR into one record per CDR3 protein. The sample consists of 230,000 or so distinct CDR3 sequences, 15% to 20% of them appearing once. On this clonotype itself: Antigen: not known.

V lost 0 bases to trimming and J lost 4 bases; unmatched junction nucleotides: 11. Germline V lookup: CDR1 SGHRS, CDR2 YFSETQ. This CDR3 is built from 17 residues. The sequencing input was blood, either unsorted or a sorted T cell fraction (not recorded which). V usage is TRBV5-1 and J usage is TRBJ2-7; 9 nucleotides match TRBD1. The sequence derives from a male donor with ankylosing spondylitis or in good health (not recorded which). CDR3 coding DNA: TGCGCCAGCAGCTTGGGTCTCCGGGACAGGGATCGGTACGAGCAGTACTTC. It translates to CASSLGLRDRDRYEQYF.